The 11 T cell receptor beta chains in this list originate from one sample, sequenced in a study of T cell responses to AZD1222 COVID-19 vaccine. The table came from immunoSEQ multiplex PCR; TCRdb's copy has only in-frame clones and leaves some out. The sample yields tens of thousands of clones, under 95% seen once. The material was peripheral blood, obtained on day 0 of AZD1222 vaccination. The receptor source for this set is an adult in good health.

This chain uses TRBV18 with TRBJ1-4; 7 positions match TRBD1. CDR1 is KGHSH and CDR2 is LQKENI in the germline V gene. This CDR3 region has 14 residues. V dropped 4 bases and J dropped 5; count of bases not matched to a gene: 4. CDR3 amino acids: CASSRDRTNEKLFF. The CDR3 region has the DNA TGTGCCAGCTCACGGGACAGAACAAATGAAAAACTGTTTTTT.

The chain is built from TRBV7-6 and TRBJ2-2, with 10 positions matching TRBD1. The CDR3 is made up of 16 amino acids. Germline assignment: CDR1 SGHVS and CDR2 FNYEAQ. The J segment lost 4 bases and the V segment lost 5 bases, leaving 7 bases of the junction unmatched. The DNA of the CDR3 is TGTGCCAGCAGCCCCTGGACAGGGGGTCTCACCGGGGAGCTGTTTTTT. This gives the protein CASSPWTGGLTGELFF.

The V and J genes are TRBV19 and TRBJ2-5; D possibly corresponds to TRBD1 (6 bases). Germline V gives CDR1 LNHDA, CDR2 SQIVND (reference sequence). The CDR3 totals 13 residues. The germline V and J ends were trimmed by 1 base and 7 bases, with 10 bases remaining between them. The CDR3 spells CASSIGQVGTQYF. CDR3 coding DNA: TGTGCCAGTAGTATAGGACAGGTGGGGACCCAGTACTTC.

V usage is TRBV18 and J usage is TRBJ1-5, with D unclear. V shed 3 bases and J shed 3 bases, with 12 bases lying between them. This CDR3 comprises 15 residues. Germline V gene lookup returns CDR1 KGHSH and CDR2 LQKENI. This CDR3 is CASSPRGSNNQPQHF. CDR3 sequence (DNA): TGTGCCAGCTCACCTCGCGGCAGCAACAATCAGCCCCAGCATTTT.

This chain links TRBV7-9 with TRBJ1-2; D unclear. Looked up from germline, CDR1 is SEHNR and CDR2 is FQNEAQ (reference sequence). Trimming took off 2 bases at V and 2 bases at J, with 6 bases between the two ends. There are 13 residues in the CDR3. The CDR3 is CASSLRLNYGYTF. The CDR3 DNA reads as TGTGCCAGCAGCTTAAGGTTAAACTATGGCTACACCTTC.

The chain links TRBV27 to TRBJ2-5, with a possible D match to TRBD1 (5 bases). Trimming removed 6 bases from V and 0 bases from J, with 11 bases in between. The CDR3 covers 14 residues. CDR1 is MNHEY, CDR2 SMNVEV, per germline (reference sequence). CDR3 DNA sequence: TGTGCCAGCAGAGAAAGGGGAAACCAAGAGACCCAGTACTTC. Protein sequence: CASRERGNQETQYF.

The CDR3 DNA is TGTGCCATCAGGGACGCCAGAGAGACCCAGTACTTC. This translates into CAIRDARETQYF. The genes are TRBV10-3 and TRBJ2-5; unclear D gene. Germline values: CDR1 ENHRY, CDR2 SYGVKD. The CDR3 loop spans 12 amino acids. Trimming stripped 6 bases from V and 4 bases from J, with 9 bases between.

The V and J genes are TRBV13 and TRBJ2-5, with D possibly TRBD2 on 7 matching bases. Trimming took off 5 bases at V and 1 base at J, with 14 bases between the two ends. The CDR3 is made up of 15 amino acids. Germline CDR1 is PRHDT and CDR2 is FYEKMQ (reference sequence). CDR3 sequence: CASSRIAGAQETQYF. The CDR3 DNA reads TGTGCCAGCAGCCGTATTGCGGGGGCCCAAGAGACCCAGTACTTC.

This sequence joins TRBV9 and TRBJ2-2; D may correspond to TRBD1 or TRBD2 (6 bases each). CDR1 and CDR2 (germline): SGDLS, YYNGEE. The V end lost 7 bases, the J end lost 0 bases, and 10 bases lay between the germline ends. The CDR3 runs 14 residues. CDR3 amino acids: CASERGANTGELFF. The CDR3 DNA reads as TGTGCCAGCGAGAGGGGGGCGAACACCGGGGAGCTGTTTTTT.

V gene TRBV16 combines with J gene TRBJ2-7; D remains ambiguous. Trimming shortened V by 2 bases and J by 8 bases, and 16 bases separated the two germline ends. Germline V CDR1 and CDR2: KGHSY, FQNENV. This CDR3 contains 14 residues. CDR3 residues: CASSQTDGSTKQYF. CDR3 DNA sequence: TGTGCCAGCAGCCAAACGGACGGATCTACGAAGCAGTACTTC.

This clone was observed a handful of times. This rearrangement joins TRBV3-1 (or the pseudogene TRBV3-2) to TRBJ1-4; D gene uncertain. CDR1 is LGHDT and CDR2 is YNNKEL in the germline V gene (reference sequence). Trimming took 4 bases from V and 5 from J, leaving 8 bases between them. This CDR3 has 13 amino acids. CDR3 sequence (DNA): TGTGCCAGCAGCCCAGTGAGCAATGAAAAACTGTTTTTT. Residues: CASSPVSNEKLFF.